This record covers a single T cell receptor (beta chain). The data were produced by immunoSEQ multiplex PCR, yet TCRdb's version contains in-frame clones alone and is incomplete. The table shows 20,000 to 25,000 clones, with about 93% occurring only once. With V trimmed by 0 bases and J by 9 bases, 5 bases remained unmatched. Germline V gene sequence: CDR1 SGHAT, CDR2 FQNNGV. The CDR3 is 14 residues long. These data belong to a study of PD-L1 blockade in urothelial cancer. Study overall: A median about 150,000 T cells were found in blood samples.

Specified time point: peripheral blood 6 weeks after treatment start. Patients' urothelial carcinoma was locally advanced or metastatic. Samples spanned pretreatment and treatment, with 1 to 8 time points per patient. The receptor comes from an older woman with urothelial cancer. The chain has TRBV11-2 and TRBJ2-1, with 7 bases aligning to TRBD2. The sample was PBMCs, taken around atezolizumab (anti-PD-L1) treatment. CDR3 sequence reads: CASSLDPGLGEQFF. CDR3 bases: TGTGCCAGCAGCTTAGATCCAGGACTAGGTGAGCAGTTCTTC.